The 27 T cell receptor beta chains presented below share a single source sample, sequenced in a study of identical twins. MiXCR, applied by TCRdb to the 5' RACE reads, yields one record per CDR3 protein. Altogether 1,800,000 or so distinct CDR3 sequences are present, around 29% being singletons, with the ten largest covering under 0.35%. The sequenced sample was cord blood. These receptors originate from a newborn girl in good health.

V and J are TRBV7-8 and TRBJ1-1, with D perhaps TRBD1 (6 bases). V dropped 0 bases and J dropped 4 bases, with 12 bases sitting between them. Germline V gene lookup returns CDR1 SGHVS and CDR2 FQNEAQ. The CDR3 contains 15 residues. CDR3 bases: TGTGCCAGCAGCTTAGCGATTTCAGGGGCCACTGAAGCTTTCTTT. This gives the protein CASSLAISGATEAFF.

This sequence joins TRBV7-9 and TRBJ2-1, with D possibly TRBD1 on 5 matching bases. Germline loops: CDR1 SEHNR, CDR2 FQNEAQ (reference sequence). Trimming pared 4 bases from V and 2 bases from J, leaving 15 bases between. The CDR3 is 16 amino acids. The CDR3 loop reads CASSSIPTGPYNEQFF. In DNA, the CDR3 is TGTGCCAGCAGCTCGATACCCACAGGTCCCTACAATGAGCAGTTCTTC.

Here the CDR3 DNA reads TGTGCCACCAGTGCCCCGGACAGTTCCTACAATGAGCAGTTCTTC. Its translation is CATSAPDSSYNEQFF. V gene TRBV24-1 combines with J gene TRBJ2-1, with a tentative D call TRBD1 (6 bases). CDR1 is KGHDR, CDR2 SFDVKD, per germline. The germline V and J ends were trimmed by 5 bases and 1 base, with 11 bases remaining between them. The CDR3 extends over 15 amino acids.

This sequence joins TRBV5-1 and TRBJ1-2; maybe TRBD1 (6 bases). The CDR3 loop spans 15 amino acids. The germline gives CDR1 SGHRS, CDR2 YFSETQ. Trimming stripped 4 bases from V and 3 bases from J, with 16 bases between. CDR3 coding DNA: TGCGCCAGCAGCCGGAGCGGGGACAAGGACTATGGCTACACCTTC. Protein sequence: CASSRSGDKDYGYTF.

In its sample, this clonotype was seen a few times. V usage is TRBV2 and J usage is TRBJ2-7; D not certain. V dropped 6 bases and J dropped 0 bases, with 9 bases sitting between them. CDR3 length equals 13 residues. From germline, CDR1 is SNHLY and CDR2 FYNNEI. In nucleotides, the CDR3 is TGTGCCAGCAGAATAGGGCCCTCCTACGAGCAGTACTTC. It yields the protein CASRIGPSYEQYF.

The chain carries TRBV28 and TRBJ2-2, with D possibly TRBD1 on 5 matching bases. The CDR3 length is 16 residues. The V and J ends lost 4 bases and 0 bases respectively, with 12 bases between them. Germline CDR1 reads MDHEN; CDR2 reads SYDVKM. CDR3 DNA: TGTGCCAGCAGTTCCCTGGGGCGTCCGAACACCGGGGAGCTGTTTTTT. It specifies CASSSLGRPNTGELFF.

In this sample, this clonotype turned up once. The CDR3 sequence is CASSDERDGELFF. The CDR3 coding sequence is TGTGCCAGCAGTGACGAGCGGGACGGGGAGCTGTTTTTT. This rearrangement joins TRBV25-1 to TRBJ2-2; 7 bases agree with TRBD2. The CDR3 spans 13 residues. V lost 3 bases, J lost 7 bases, and 2 bases stayed unmatched. Per germline, CDR1 MGHDK and CDR2 SYGVNS.

This clonotype was observed a few times. V and J are TRBV28 and TRBJ2-5, with TRBD2 matching over 7 bases. V was clipped by 4 bases and J by 1 base; unmatched bases: 6. CDR1 and CDR2 from the germline V gene are MDHEN and SYDVKM. The CDR3 spans 15 residues. CDR3 nucleotides: TGTGCCAGCAGTTCTTGGGGGGGGGTCCAAGAGACCCAGTACTTC. The encoded protein is CASSSWGGVQETQYF.

This clonotype was seen many times. CDR3 region: CASSPGTGITDTQYF. In nucleotides, the CDR3 is TGTGCCAGCAGTCCCGGGACAGGGATCACAGATACGCAGTATTTT. The chain carries TRBV12-3 or TRBV12-4 and TRBJ2-3, with 9 positions matching TRBD1. The CDR3 is made up of 15 amino acids. V was pared by 5 bases and J by 2 bases, with 5 bases of the junction left unmatched.

At least ten counts were recorded for this clonotype. The chain is built from TRBV6-1 and TRBJ1-2; D remains ambiguous. CDR1 MNHNS and CDR2 SASEGT come from the germline V gene. CDR3 length: 14 amino acids. Trimming removed 3 bases from V and 5 bases from J, with 13 bases in between. DNA of the CDR3: TGTGCCAGCAGTGAGACGCCAGTTGGGTATGGCTACACCTTC. Its protein product is CASSETPVGYGYTF.

The chain has TRBV4-2 and TRBJ2-7, with 8 bases aligning to TRBD2. Per the germline V gene, CDR1 is LGHNA and CDR2 is YNFKEQ. The CDR3 consists of 17 residues. The ends lost 0 bases at V and 7 bases at J; junction bases unmatched: 14. In DNA form, the CDR3 reads TGTGCCAGCAGCCAAGATCTGGGCGGGGGGTCCTACAATGAGCAGTACTTC. Amino acids: CASSQDLGGGSYNEQYF.

The chain is built from TRBV14 and TRBJ1-4; D unclear. CDR3 length: 15 amino acids. Looked up from germline, CDR1 is SGHDN and CDR2 is FVKESK. V gave up 4 bases and J gave up 4 bases, with 13 bases separating them. The CDR3 reads CASSLTGVLNEKLFF. The CDR3 DNA sequence: TGTGCCAGCAGCCTAACCGGGGTCCTTAATGAAAAACTGTTTTTT.

Concerning this clonotype itself: A clone one base away is much larger, so this may be a read error. The gene calls are TRBV18 and TRBJ2-5; D is undetermined. This CDR3 is 10 amino acids long. Germline lookup yields CDR1 KGHSH and CDR2 LQKENI. Here the CDR3 reads CSSSPETQYF. In DNA, the CDR3 is TGTTCCAGCTCACCAGAGACCCAGTACTTC.

This chain joins TRBV19 and TRBJ1-2; possible D gene TRBD1, 5 bases. This CDR3 is 14 amino acids long. Looked up from germline, CDR1 is LNHDA and CDR2 is SQIVND (reference sequence). V lost 3 bases, J lost 2 bases, and 10 bases lay in between. CDR3 bases: TGTGCCAGTAGTATCGCAGGGATGAACTATGGCTACACCTTC. Translating gives CASSIAGMNYGYTF. Looking up the rest from reference TRBV19 and TRBJ1-2 gives the full variable domain: DGGITQSPKYLFRKEGQNVTLSCEQNLNHDAMYWYRQDPGQGLRLIYYSQIVNDFQKGDIAEGYSVSREKKESFPLTVTSAQKNPTAFYLCASSIAGMNYGYTFGSGTRLTVV.

The V call is TRBV5-4, the J call TRBJ1-4, with 7 bases aligning to TRBD1. The V gene end was trimmed by 0 bases and the J gene end by 1 base; junction bases not matched to a gene: 9. Looked up from germline, CDR1 is SGHNT and CDR2 is YYREEE (reference sequence). The CDR3 runs 18 residues. CDR3 sequence reads: CASSLAGGGGRTNEKLFF. CDR3 coding DNA: TGTGCCAGCAGCTTGGCCGGGGGAGGGGGCAGAACTAATGAAAAACTGTTTTTT.

This clonotype has only a few counts. The chain combines TRBV29-1 with TRBJ2-4; the D is unclear. With 4 bases removed from V and 0 bases from J, the gap between germline ends came to 7 bases. The CDR3 length is 13 residues. The germline CDR1 and CDR2 sequences are SQVTM and ANQGSEA. The CDR3 DNA is TGCAGCGTTGGTCAGACAGCCAAAAACATTCAGTACTTC. It yields the protein CSVGQTAKNIQYF.

The rearrangement joins TRBV20-1 to TRBJ2-3, with TRBD1 identical over 10 bases. V shed 3 bases and J 4 bases; nucleotides not matched to a gene: 7. Germline CDR1 and CDR2: DFQATT and SNEGSKA (reference sequence). CDR3 length: 15 residues. CDR3 DNA: TGCAGTGCTAGTATAGGGACAGGGGAGGCAGATACGCAGTATTTT. Translation gives CSASIGTGEADTQYF.

A few counts support this clonotype. The chain links TRBV20-1 to TRBJ2-7; 9 nucleotides match TRBD2. The V gene's germline CDR1 is DFQATT and CDR2 SNEGSKA (reference sequence). The CDR3 is 15 amino acids. V trimming: 1 base; J trimming: 4 bases; junction bases outside the gene matches: 8. The CDR3 loop is CSARGLAASPYEQYF. The CDR3 DNA follows: TGCAGTGCTAGAGGACTAGCGGCCTCTCCTTACGAGCAGTACTTC.

V usage is TRBV5-1 and J usage is TRBJ2-7; 8 bases line up with TRBD1. This CDR3 is 16 amino acids long. V dropped 4 bases and J dropped 0; count of bases not matched to a gene: 9. Germline loops: CDR1 SGHRS, CDR2 YFSETQ. CDR3 protein: CASSLQAGTGSYEQYF. DNA of the CDR3: TGCGCCAGCAGCCTACAAGCCGGGACAGGCTCCTACGAGCAGTACTTC.

The chain joins TRBV5-1 to TRBJ2-6; D is possibly TRBD2 (6 bases). V was cut by 4 bases and J by 0 bases, with 11 bases left in between. Germline V gives CDR1 SGHRS, CDR2 YFSETQ. The CDR3 consists of 16 residues. CDR3 coding DNA: TGCGCCAGCAGCCCGGGACTCATCTCTGGGGCCAACGTCCTGACTTTC. This encodes CASSPGLISGANVLTF.

The chain uses TRBV6-5 and TRBJ2-3, with 8 bases fitting TRBD2. The V gene's germline CDR1 is MNHEY and CDR2 SVGAGI. The CDR3 totals 16 residues. J lost 4 bases, V lost 0 bases, and 6 bases had no gene match. The CDR3 nucleotides read TGTGCCAGCAGTTACTCAGCTAGCGGGCTTGCAGATACGCAGTATTTT. Translation: CASSYSASGLADTQYF.

This chain links TRBV27 with TRBJ2-2, with TRBD2 as a possible D gene (7 bases). V lost 8 bases and J lost 7, with 17 bases in between. This CDR3 spans 14 amino acids. Germline V gene data show CDR1 as MNHEY and CDR2 as SMNVEV (reference sequence). The CDR3 region is CASGRGGSNGELFF. Here the CDR3 DNA reads TGTGCCAGCGGGAGGGGGGGAAGCAACGGGGAGCTGTTTTTT.

V is TRBV20-1 and J is TRBJ2-5; the match to TRBD2 covers 10 bases. The DNA end is more similar to TRBJ2-7, so the J call may be wrong. This CDR3 has 14 residues. Per the germline V gene, CDR1 is DFQATT and CDR2 is SNEGSKA (reference sequence). CDR3 bases: TGCAGTGCTCCTAAGCGGGGGGGCCGCCACGAGCAGTACTTC. It yields the protein CSAPKRGGRHEQYF.

This clonotype occurred a few times. The CDR3 DNA reads TGCAGTGTAAAGGCTAGCGGGGGGGCCGGTTCCTACAATGAGCAGTTCTTC. It encodes CSVKASGGAGSYNEQFF. The genes are TRBV20-1 and TRBJ2-1; 12 nucleotides match TRBD2. The CDR3 length is 17 residues. Germline CDR1 and CDR2: DFQATT and SNEGSKA (reference sequence). J lost 1 base, V lost 7 bases, and 11 bases had no gene match.

The chain joins TRBV12-3 or TRBV12-4 to TRBJ2-3; 7 bases fit TRBD1. The CDR3 has 15 residues. V trimming: 6 bases; J trimming: 2 bases; junction bases outside the gene matches: 8. CDR3 nucleotide sequence: TGTGCCAGCAGGTACAGGGGAAGAGACACAGATACGCAGTATTTT. This gives the protein CASRYRGRDTDTQYF.

The V call is TRBV5-1, the J call TRBJ2-3; maybe TRBD1 (5 bases). The V gene's germline CDR1 is SGHRS and CDR2 YFSETQ. The V and J ends lost 4 bases and 1 base respectively, with 10 bases between them. The CDR3 sequence is 14 residues long. As DNA, the CDR3 is TGCGCCAGCAGCGAAGGGGCCCGCACAGATACGCAGTATTTT. It codes for CASSEGARTDTQYF. Complete variable domain (other parts from reference TRBV5-1 and TRBJ2-3): KAGVTQTPRYLIKTRGQQVTLSCSPISGHRSVSWYQQTPGQGLQFLFEYFSETQRNKGNFPGRFSGRQFSNSRSEMNVSTLELGDSALYLCASSEGARTDTQYFGPGTRLTVL.

This clonotype was seen a few times. The chain joins TRBV11-1 to TRBJ2-7; D is undetermined. Germline values: CDR1 SGHAT, CDR2 FQDESV (reference sequence). With 1 base removed from V and 2 bases from J, the gap between germline ends came to 15 bases. The CDR3 is 16 amino acids. The CDR3 coding sequence is TGTGCCAGCAGCTTAGAGATCTCACGAGTCCCCTACGAGCAGTACTTC. Amino acids: CASSLEISRVPYEQYF. Filled out from reference TRBV11-1 and TRBJ2-7, the complete variable domain reads EAEVAQSPRYKITEKSQAVAFWCDPISGHATLYWYRQILGQGPELLVQFQDESVVDDSQLPKDRFSAERLKGVDSTLKIQPAELGDSAMYLCASSLEISRVPYEQYFGPGTRLTVT.